The T cell receptor beta chain under discussion was sequenced for a study of blood T cell repertoires in COVID-19. Study-level background: Both acute and convalescent COVID-19 samples were obtained from the United States, Italy and Spain. Sample material is recorded as cDNA or gDNA derived from T cells, B-cell-depleted T cells, or PBMCs.

The V segment lost 6 bases and the J segment 4 bases; nucleotides outside the gene matches: 5. CDR1 and CDR2 from the germline V gene are MNHEY and SVGAGI. The CDR3 length is 14 residues. Authors' processing steps: Estimated nucleated cell counts came from reference gene primer amplification. Profiled with immunoSEQ multiplex PCR; TCRdb holds only in-frame clones, not every one. V, J and clone size are taken as reported in that table, and D and trimming were inferred from the DNA itself. Here the sample spans about 120,000 clones, 80% being singletons. The chain joins TRBV6-5 to TRBJ1-5; 8 nucleotides line up with TRBD1. The sequence derives from a human donor in a cohort sampled during active COVID-19. The source material was peripheral blood. DNA of the CDR3: TGTGCCAGCAGACGTACAGGGGGGAATCAGCCCCAGCATTTT. Translating gives CASRRTGGNQPQHF.